What follows are 14 T cell receptor beta chains derived from one specimen sequenced in a study of Japanese encephalitis immunity and Zika vaccine responses. MiXCR, applied by TCRdb to the 5' RACE reads, yields one record per CDR3 protein. Here the sample spans about 390 distinct CDR3 sequences, 0.73% being singletons. PBMCs were CFSE-labeled and cultured for 5 to 7 days with peptide pools at around 1 ug/mL each. The sort collected unfixed, live, CD56-CD19-CD16-CD3+CD4+ CFSE-low proliferating CD4 T cells. This specimen consisted of antigen-activated CD4+ T cells from blood, cultured, obtained during a Zika inactivated vaccine study. Receptor source: an adult woman who received an inactivated Zika virus vaccine.

In this sample, this clonotype turned up a few times. The CDR3 carries no conserved terminal phenylalanine or tryptophan, so it likely arises from a read error. The chain combines TRBV7-9 with TRBJ1-1; TRBD1 agrees at 9 bases. V lost 2 bases and J lost 3; bases outside the gene matches: 4. Germline-derived CDR1 and CDR2 are SEHNR and FQNEAQ (reference sequence). The CDR3 runs to 15 residues. CDR3 bases: TGTGCCAGCAGCTTACGGGGACAGGGAGACACTGAAGCTTTCCTT. Its protein is CASSLRGQGDTEAFL.

By frequency in the sample, this clonotype is medium-sized. V gene TRBV7-2 combines with J gene TRBJ2-3; no reliable D call. The CDR3 has 12 amino acids. Germline V CDR1 and CDR2: SGHTA, FQGNSA. V was trimmed by 4 bases and J by 8 bases, leaving 10 bases between them. This CDR3 is CASSSFGSTQYF. The CDR3 DNA is TGTGCCAGCAGCTCCTTCGGTTCTACGCAGTATTTT.

This clonotype is labeled large. This chain uses TRBV29-1 with TRBJ1-2; 7 bases align to TRBD1. V lost 5 bases and J lost 6; bases outside the gene matches: 9. The CDR3 spans 13 residues. Germline V lookup: CDR1 SQVTM, CDR2 ANQGSEA. The CDR3 nucleotides read TGCAGCGTTAACGACAGGGTGGGAAATGGCTACACCTTC. This gives the protein CSVNDRVGNGYTF.

This clonotype is categorized as large. The genes are TRBV20-1 and TRBJ2-7; D remains unclear. V was shortened by 0 bases and J by 2 bases, with 14 bases between the two germline ends. The CDR3 runs 15 residues. Germline CDR1 DFQATT, CDR2 SNEGSKA (reference sequence). CDR3 amino acids: CSARDLKVYTYEQYF. The CDR3 DNA is TGCAGTGCTAGAGATCTAAAGGTCTACACCTACGAGCAGTACTTC.

This clonotype is deemed large. This chain links TRBV28 with TRBJ1-1; 9 nucleotides align to TRBD1. This CDR3 comprises 15 residues. V shed 7 bases and J 6 bases; nucleotides not matched to a gene: 12. Germline assignment: CDR1 MDHEN and CDR2 SYDVKM. The CDR3 spells CASNASGTGSSEAFF. CDR3 DNA sequence: TGTGCCAGCAACGCCTCCGGGACAGGGTCGTCTGAAGCTTTCTTT.

This clonotype is medium-sized (0.01 to 0.1%) within its sample. This chain connects TRBV28 to TRBJ1-4; no clear D. Deletions cut 5 bases from V and 0 bases from J, with 7 bases between. The CDR3 spans 14 residues. Germline V gene sequence: CDR1 MDHEN, CDR2 SYDVKM. As DNA, the CDR3 is TGTGCCAGCAGTACACCCGCAACTAATGAAAAACTGTTTTTT. Translation: CASSTPATNEKLFF.

This clonotype is termed large. This rearrangement joins TRBV28 to TRBJ1-1, with D maybe TRBD1 (6 bases). Per germline, CDR1 MDHEN and CDR2 SYDVKM. There are 13 residues in the CDR3. V was clipped by 7 bases and J by 4 bases, with 13 bases between them. CDR3 sequence (DNA): TGTGCCAGCACCGACCTGGGGGCCACTGAAGCTTTCTTT. Protein: CASTDLGATEAFF. The full variable domain, in which reference TRBV28 and TRBJ1-1 provide the parts outside the CDR3, is DVKVTQSSRYLVKRTGEKVFLECVQDMDHENMFWYRQDPGLGLRLIYFSYDVKMKEKGDIPEGYSVSREKKERFSLILESASTNQTSMYLCASTDLGATEAFFGQGTRLTVV.

This clonotype is deemed medium-sized. The J gene is TRBJ2-2, the V gene TRBV10-3; a possible D gene is TRBD1 (6 bases). V lost 4 bases and J lost 2, with 8 bases in between. From germline, CDR1 is ENHRY and CDR2 SYGVKD. The length of the CDR3 is 14 residues. The CDR3 reads CAISGDKNTGELFF. CDR3 in DNA: TGTGCCATCAGTGGGGACAAAAACACCGGGGAGCTGTTTTTT.

In this sample, this clonotype is medium-sized. This chain connects TRBV4-3 to TRBJ1-4, with D unclear. The germline CDR1 and CDR2 sequences are LGHNA and YSLEER. Trimming removed 1 base at V and 8 bases at J, with 8 bases between. CDR3 length equals 13 residues. DNA for the CDR3: TGCGCCAGCAGCCAAGCCGAAGGGGAAAAACTGTTTTTT. Its protein product is CASSQAEGEKLFF.

By share, this clonotype ranks as large. J is TRBJ2-7 and V is TRBV19; D is possibly TRBD2 (5 bases). V was trimmed by 1 base and J by 2 bases, leaving 9 bases between them. Germline CDR1 reads LNHDA; CDR2 reads SQIVND (reference sequence). There are 14 residues in the CDR3. CDR3 amino acids: CASSIGRGAYEQYF. The CDR3 DNA sequence: TGTGCCAGTAGTATAGGACGGGGAGCCTACGAGCAGTACTTC.

By proportion, this clonotype is large (0.1 to 1%). The V and J genes are TRBV6-2 or TRBV6-3 and TRBJ1-1, with D unresolved. CDR1 MNHEY and CDR2 SVGEGT come from the germline V gene. This CDR3 has 15 residues. The V gene lost 5 bases and the J gene lost 1 base, with 14 bases spanning the gap. The CDR3 here is CASSRPLWGNTEAFF. The CDR3 DNA sequence: TGTGCCAGCAGTCGCCCCCTCTGGGGGAACACTGAAGCTTTCTTT.

Sample share makes this clonotype medium-sized. The V call is TRBV6-2 or TRBV6-3, the J call TRBJ1-5, with 8 bases lining up with TRBD1. The CDR3 totals 12 residues. Looked up from germline, CDR1 is MNHEY and CDR2 is SVGEGT. V gave up 10 bases and J gave up 7 bases; unmatched junction bases: 6. CDR3 coding DNA: TGTGCCACCCGGACAGGGACGCAGCCCCAGCATTTT. Encoded protein: CATRTGTQPQHF.

This chain joins TRBV3-1 and TRBJ2-1; 7 bases fit TRBD1. Trimming took 2 bases from V and 4 from J; bases not matched to a gene: 2. Germline V CDR1 and CDR2: LGHDT, YNNKEL (reference sequence). The CDR3 runs to 14 residues. CDR3 sequence reads: CASSQRDRYNEQFF. The CDR3 coding sequence is TGTGCCAGCAGCCAACGGGACAGATACAATGAGCAGTTCTTC.

This clonotype is classed as large (0.1 to 1%). The chain links TRBV6-1 to TRBJ2-2, with 7 nucleotides matching TRBD1. The CDR3 is 14 amino acids. The germline V gene has CDR1 MNHNS and CDR2 SASEGT. J lost 7 bases, V lost 9 bases, and 11 bases had no gene match. The chain's CDR3 is CASGERGLIGELFF. CDR3 DNA sequence: TGTGCCAGTGGTGAGAGGGGGCTTATCGGGGAGCTGTTTTTT.